This TCR beta chain stems from a study of identical twins listed by TCRdb under 2016. About the study as a whole: TCR alpha and beta repertoires from monozygotic twins, unrelated adults of various ages and cord blood were deep-sequenced to test whether fetal clonotypes persist. To rule out contamination, replicate twin experiments were performed at different times with different library preparation protocols. The paper's findings and limits, for the study overall: Fewer insertions were carried by abundant cord blood beta clonotypes; a weaker similar trend was observed in young adult naive repertoires, while no such trend was observed in memory repertoires. Invariant T cells such as MAIT and iNKT could partly confound zero-insertion analyses, though diverse VJ usage argued against this for most clonotypes. Because the same donors could not be followed over many years, the conclusions depended on cross-sectional statistical analysis. Compared with coincidental sharing between unrelated individuals, out-of-frame TCR alpha sequences shared between twins had an excess of sequences with low generation probability. Recombination models systematically underestimated out-of-frame TCR alpha sharing in monozygotic twins but agreed with sharing between unrelated individuals. A weaker excess of twin sharing was found in beta out-of-frame sequences because the signal-to-noise ratio was lowered by fewer shared sequences.

All donors were healthy Caucasians. The twin cohort consisted of three pairs of female monozygotic twins, all aged about 18 to 29 years. Peripheral blood mononuclear cells were used as the source from which RNA for TCR libraries was isolated. In regard to this clonotype: The clone's antigen remains unknown. Base qualities are not at hand, and no much larger clone is one base apart.

Libraries were built with 5' RACE. These reads were obtained on an Illumina HiSeq 2000. Template switching introduced a universal primer binding site; the final cDNA contained a unique molecular identifier, enabling accurate counting of TCR cDNA molecules. First-strand cDNA for TCR alpha and beta chains was synthesized from specific primers in the conserved constant-segment region. Each cDNA library was double barcoded, with a SMART-Mk sample barcode plus Illumina barcodes, to control for contamination. TruSeq adapter sequences and Illumina sample barcodes were added in two successive PCR steps. Sequencing of the TCR alpha and beta cDNA libraries was done on the Illumina HiSeq platform using custom primers. The original pipeline was this. MiGEC processed the raw reads to extract unique molecular identifiers, while MiXCR was used to determine the CDR3 positions. For each individual, recombination models were inferred using an EM algorithm with the repgenHMM and IGoR tools. The analysis of shared clonotypes was done with the tcR package in R, with sharing normalized by the product of cloneset sizes. To study raw recombination free of thymic and clonal selection effects, out-of-frame nonproductive sequences were analyzed. The raw public reads went through TCRdb reprocessing: fastp at Q25, MiXCR clone calling, in-frame beta chains kept. Rows are unified per CDR3 protein, each entry keeping the most common DNA and genes. TCRdb, not the original authors, processed these V and J calls. The sample table shows around 960,000 distinct CDR3 sequences, and about 12% are seen once. Roughly 1.5% of the sample lies in the top ten.

V and J are truncated by 5 bases and 5 bases respectively, leaving an intervening sequence of 15 bases. The germline V gene (reference sequence) specifies LGHDT as CDR1 and YNNKEL as CDR2. Measured from the cysteine to the phenylalanine, the CDR3 is 15 residues long. The DNA shown is the 45-base CDR3, in frame from base 1. The sample was also reused in another study, on yellow fever vaccine responses in identical twins. The second study also describes: The T cell response to vaccination in identical twins was reported by the authors to appear partly convergent and partly personalized. Focusing on identical twins, the study followed the T cell clones that responded to the vaccine, and did so with precision.

Sequenced sample: PBMCs. The chain joins TRBV3-1 to TRBJ1-4; the D gene is perhaps TRBD1, from 6 matching bases. The TCR originated in a young woman in good health. The DNA reads TGTGCCAGCAGCGACTTCAGGGGATCGAATGAAAAACTGTTTTTT. This translates into CASSDFRGSNEKLFF.